This record covers a single TCR beta chain. This CDR3 has 15 residues. Deletions cut 5 bases from V and 6 bases from J, with 19 bases between. The germline gives CDR1 SGHTA, CDR2 FQGNSA. Data came from immunoSEQ multiplex PCR; TCRdb stores just in-frame clones and leaves some out. The sample shows tens of thousands of clones, 70% to 90% of them seen only once. This sample was included in a study of blood T cell repertoires in COVID-19. The genes are TRBV7-2 and TRBJ1-2; TRBD1 is a possible D gene (5 bases). The receptor's source is a woman of 80 years or more with acute or convalescent COVID-19. The material sequenced was peripheral blood. The CDR3 sequence is CASSPYYPDKHGYTF. CDR3 in DNA: TGTGCCAGCAGCCCCTACTATCCGGACAAGCATGGCTACACCTTC.